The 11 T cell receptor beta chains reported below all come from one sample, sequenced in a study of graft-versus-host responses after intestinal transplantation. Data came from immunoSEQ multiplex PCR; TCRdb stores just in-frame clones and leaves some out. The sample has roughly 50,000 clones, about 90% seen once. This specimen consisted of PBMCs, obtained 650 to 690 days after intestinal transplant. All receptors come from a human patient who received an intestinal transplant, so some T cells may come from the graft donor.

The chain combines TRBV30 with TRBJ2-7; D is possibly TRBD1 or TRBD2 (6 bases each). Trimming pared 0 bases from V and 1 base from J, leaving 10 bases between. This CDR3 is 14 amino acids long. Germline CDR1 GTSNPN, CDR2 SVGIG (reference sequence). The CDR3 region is CAWSVGGSSYEQYF. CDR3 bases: TGTGCCTGGAGTGTAGGGGGGTCGTCCTACGAGCAGTACTTC.

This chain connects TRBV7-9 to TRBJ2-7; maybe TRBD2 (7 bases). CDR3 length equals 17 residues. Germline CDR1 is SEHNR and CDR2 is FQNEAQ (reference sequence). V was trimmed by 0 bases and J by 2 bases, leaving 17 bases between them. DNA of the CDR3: TGTGCCAGCAGCTTAGCGGACGGGGGGCCTGAGGCCTACGAGCAGTACTTC. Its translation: CASSLADGGPEAYEQYF.

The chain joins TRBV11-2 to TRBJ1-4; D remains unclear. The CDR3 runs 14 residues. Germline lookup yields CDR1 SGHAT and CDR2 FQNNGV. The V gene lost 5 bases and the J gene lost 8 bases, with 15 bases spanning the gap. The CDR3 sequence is CASSQDMLGEKLFF. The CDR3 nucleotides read TGTGCCAGCAGCCAAGATATGCTGGGGGAAAAACTGTTTTTT. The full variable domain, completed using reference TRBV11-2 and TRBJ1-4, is EAGVAQSPRYKIIEKRQSVAFWCNPISGHATLYWYQQILGQGPKLLIQFQNNGVVDDSQLPKDRFSAERLKGVDSTLKIQPAKLEDSAVYLCASSQDMLGEKLFFGSGTQLSVL.

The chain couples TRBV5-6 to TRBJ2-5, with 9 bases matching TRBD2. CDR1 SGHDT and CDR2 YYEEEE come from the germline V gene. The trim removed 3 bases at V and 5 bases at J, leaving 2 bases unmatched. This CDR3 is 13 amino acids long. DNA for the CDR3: TGTGCCAGCAGCTCTAGCGGGGCGGAGACCCAGTACTTC. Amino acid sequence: CASSSSGAETQYF.

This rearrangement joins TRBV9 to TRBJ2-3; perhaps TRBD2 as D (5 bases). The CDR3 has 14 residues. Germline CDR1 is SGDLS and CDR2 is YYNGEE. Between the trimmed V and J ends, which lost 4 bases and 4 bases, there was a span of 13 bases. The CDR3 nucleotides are TGTGCCAGCAGCCCCCGACGGGGATCAGATACGCAGTATTTT. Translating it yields CASSPRRGSDTQYF.

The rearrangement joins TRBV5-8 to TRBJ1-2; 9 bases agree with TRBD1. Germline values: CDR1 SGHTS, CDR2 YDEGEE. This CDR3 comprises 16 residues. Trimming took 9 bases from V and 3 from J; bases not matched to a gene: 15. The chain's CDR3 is CAIRRTGGAGHYGYTF. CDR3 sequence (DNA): TGTGCCATCCGAAGAACAGGGGGCGCCGGACACTATGGCTACACCTTC.

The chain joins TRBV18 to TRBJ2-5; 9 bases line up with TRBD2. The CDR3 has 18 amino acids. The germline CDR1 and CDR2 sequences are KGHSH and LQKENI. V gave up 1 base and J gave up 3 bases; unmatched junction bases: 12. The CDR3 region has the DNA TGTGCCAGCTCACCACAACCGTGGGGCGGGGGGGATGAAGAGACCCAGTACTTC. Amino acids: CASSPQPWGGGDEETQYF.

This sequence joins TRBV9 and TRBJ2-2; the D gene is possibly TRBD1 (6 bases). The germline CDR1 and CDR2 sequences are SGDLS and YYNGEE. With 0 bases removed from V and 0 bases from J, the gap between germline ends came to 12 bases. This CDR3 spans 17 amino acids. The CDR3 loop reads CASSVDTGLPNTGELFF. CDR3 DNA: TGTGCCAGCAGCGTAGATACAGGGCTTCCGAACACCGGGGAGCTGTTTTTT.

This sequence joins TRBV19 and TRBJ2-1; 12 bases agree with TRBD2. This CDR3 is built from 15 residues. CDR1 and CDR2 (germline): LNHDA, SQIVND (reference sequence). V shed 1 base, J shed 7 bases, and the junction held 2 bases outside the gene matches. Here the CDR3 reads CASSIGLAGGNEQFF. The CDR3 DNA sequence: TGTGCCAGTAGTATAGGGCTAGCGGGGGGGAATGAGCAGTTCTTC.

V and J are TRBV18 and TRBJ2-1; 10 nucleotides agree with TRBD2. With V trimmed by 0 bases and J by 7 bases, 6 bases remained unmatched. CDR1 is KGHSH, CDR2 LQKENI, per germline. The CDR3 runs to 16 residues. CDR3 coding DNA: TGTGCCAGCTCACCACCCAGCGGGGGGGCAGGTAATGAGCAGTTCTTC. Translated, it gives CASSPPSGGAGNEQFF.

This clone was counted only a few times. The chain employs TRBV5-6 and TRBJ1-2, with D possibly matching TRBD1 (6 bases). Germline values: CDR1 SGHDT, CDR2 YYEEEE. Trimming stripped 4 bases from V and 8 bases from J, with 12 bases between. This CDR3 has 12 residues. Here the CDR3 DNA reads TGTGCCAGCAGCAAACAGGGAGGAGGCTACACCTTC. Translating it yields CASSKQGGGYTF. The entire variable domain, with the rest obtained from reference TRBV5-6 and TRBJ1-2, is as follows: DAGVTQSPTHLIKTRGQQVTLRCSPKSGHDTVSWYQQALGQGPQFIFQYYEEEERQRGNFPDRFSGHQFPNYSSELNVNALLLGDSALYLCASSKQGGGYTFGSGTRLTVV.